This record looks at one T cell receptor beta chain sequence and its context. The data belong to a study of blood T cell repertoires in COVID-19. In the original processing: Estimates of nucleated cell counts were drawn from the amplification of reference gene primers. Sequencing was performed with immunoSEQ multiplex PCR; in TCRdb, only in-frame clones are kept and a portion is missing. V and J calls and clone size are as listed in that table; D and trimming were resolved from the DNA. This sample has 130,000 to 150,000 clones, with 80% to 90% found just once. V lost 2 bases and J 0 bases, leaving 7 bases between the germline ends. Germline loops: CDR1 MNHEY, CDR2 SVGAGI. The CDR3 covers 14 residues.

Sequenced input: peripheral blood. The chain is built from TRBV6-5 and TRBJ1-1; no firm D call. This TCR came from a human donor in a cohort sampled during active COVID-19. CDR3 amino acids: CASSYGSLNTEAFF. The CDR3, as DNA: TGTGCCAGCAGTTACGGTAGCCTGAACACTGAAGCTTTCTTT.